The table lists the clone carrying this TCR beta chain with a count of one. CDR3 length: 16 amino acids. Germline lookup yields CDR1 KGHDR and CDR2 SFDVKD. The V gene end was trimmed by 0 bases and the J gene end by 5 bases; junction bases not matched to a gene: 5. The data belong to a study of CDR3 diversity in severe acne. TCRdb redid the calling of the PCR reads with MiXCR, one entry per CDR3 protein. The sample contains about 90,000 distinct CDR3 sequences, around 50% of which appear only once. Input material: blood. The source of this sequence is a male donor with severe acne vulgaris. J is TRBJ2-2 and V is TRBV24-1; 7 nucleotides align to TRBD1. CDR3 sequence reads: CATSDLYTGETGELFF. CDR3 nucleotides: TGTGCCACCAGTGATTTGTATACAGGGGAGACCGGGGAGCTGTTTTTT.